This T cell receptor beta chain stems from a study of human T cells and chemical hapten exposure. Study details: Diagnoses of alopecia areata, totalis or universalis occurred in mostly female patients.

Per germline, CDR1 KGHSH and CDR2 LQKENI. The V gene lost 3 bases and the J gene lost 0 bases, with 8 bases spanning the gap. The CDR3 extends over 15 amino acids. As to time point: pre-sensitization, week 0. Treatment here: therapeutic diphenylcyclopropenone sensitization with weekly scalp DPC. The drawing of blood occurred before each patch test was applied. TCRdb called the RACE reads again in MiXCR, with one record for every CDR3 protein. Here the sample spans around 60,000 distinct CDR3 sequences, around 6.6% being singletons. Study results and limitations: High-frequency TCRs, those above 1 in 1000, stayed the same after DPC sensitization.

A few counts support this clonotype. What it recognizes is unknown. The rearrangement links TRBV18 to TRBJ1-4; D not resolved. This specimen consisted of whole blood, obtained in connection with sensitization to the hapten diphenylcyclopropenone (DPC). The receptor was derived from a woman aged 25 to 39 with alopecia areata. Some clones in this sample may be carry-over from other donors' samples. The CDR3 DNA is TGTGCCAGCTCACCCCGGAACTCAACTAATGAAAAACTGTTTTTT. Protein sequence: CASSPRNSTNEKLFF.